This TCR beta chain was identified during a study of PD-1 blockade in classical Hodgkin lymphoma. Study-wide results and limits: Possible causes of repertoire differences, disease activity or prior therapy, remain undefined.

About this clone: The antigen remains unidentified. The same CDR3 is also encoded by other DNA sequences in this sample.

Data came from immunoSEQ multiplex PCR; TCRdb stores just in-frame clones and leaves some out. This repertoire shows 45,000 to 60,000 clones, roughly 93% found once; its top ten account for approximately 4.9%. Time point: newly diagnosed, previously untreated cHL patient sample. The germline gives CDR1 SGDLS, CDR2 YYNGEE. V lost 0 bases and J lost 0, with 9 bases in between. The CDR3 extends over 15 amino acids. This chain joins TRBV9 and TRBJ1-1, with unresolved D. The clonotype was recovered from a human donor with classical Hodgkin lymphoma. The sequenced sample consisted of peripheral blood mononuclear cells (PBMCs). In DNA form, the CDR3 reads TGTGCCAGCAGCGTAGATGCAGGATTGAACACTGAAGCTTTCTTT. Amino acids: CASSVDAGLNTEAFF.